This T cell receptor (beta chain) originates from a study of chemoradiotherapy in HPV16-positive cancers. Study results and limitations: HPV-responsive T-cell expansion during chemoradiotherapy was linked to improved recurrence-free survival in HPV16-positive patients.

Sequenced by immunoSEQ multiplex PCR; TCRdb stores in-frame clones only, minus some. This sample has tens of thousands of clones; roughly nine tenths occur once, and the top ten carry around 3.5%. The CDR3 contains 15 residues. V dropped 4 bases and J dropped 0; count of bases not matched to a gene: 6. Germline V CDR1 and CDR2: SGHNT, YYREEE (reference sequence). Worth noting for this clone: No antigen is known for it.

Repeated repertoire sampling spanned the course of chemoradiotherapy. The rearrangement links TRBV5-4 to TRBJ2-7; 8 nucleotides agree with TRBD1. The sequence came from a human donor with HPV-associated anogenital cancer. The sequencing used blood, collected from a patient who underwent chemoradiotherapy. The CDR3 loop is CASSNGDRYSYEQYF. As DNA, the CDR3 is TGTGCCAGCAGCAACGGGGACAGGTACTCCTACGAGCAGTACTTC.